The 17 T cell receptor beta chains in this list originate from one sample, sequenced in a study of control samples from healthy donors and cancer patients (dated by TCRdb to the early 2020s). The library was obtained by the immunoSEQ multiplex PCR assay. TCRdb took this table from immuneACCESS and kept in-frame rearrangements with V and J called. Such tables lack part of the clones; where checked against another copy, unresolved V genes explain under half of the gap, and the rest is unexplained. This sample is represented by around 31,000 clones; approximately 93% of them were singletons. Around 6.3% of the sample is held by the ten biggest clonotypes. Material: blood. The receptors here all came from a man in his sixties in good health.

The chain couples TRBV7-2 to TRBJ2-7; TRBD1 agrees at 10 bases. V lost 4 bases, J lost 2 bases, and 5 bases stayed unmatched. Germline CDR1 reads SGHTA; CDR2 reads FQGNSA. The CDR3 consists of 15 residues. The CDR3 DNA reads as TGTGCCAGCAGCTCCGCCGGACAGGGGGCCTACGAGCAGTACTTC. Translated, it gives CASSSAGQGAYEQYF.

This chain uses TRBV21-1 with TRBJ2-7; the table's D call, TRBD1, has no DNA check behind it. TRBV21-1 is a pseudogene locus. The CDR3 contains 16 residues. CDR3 region: CASSKAGRTGWYEQYF. CDR3 sequence (DNA): TGTGCCAGCAGCAAAGCTGGGAGGACAGGGTGGTACGAGCAGTACTTC.

This chain uses TRBV6-2 or TRBV6-3 with TRBJ1-2, with a weak D call TRBD1 (6 bases). Between the trimmed V and J ends, which lost 5 bases and 6 bases, there was a span of 19 bases. The CDR3 extends over 15 amino acids. The germline CDR1 and CDR2 sequences are MNHEY and SVGEGT. CDR3 nucleotides: TGTGCCAGCAGTAAAGGGTACAGGGAGGTGGATGGCTACACCTTC. Translation: CASSKGYREVDGYTF.

The chain is built from TRBV4-1 and TRBJ2-3; D is undetermined. V lost 4 bases and J 2 bases, leaving 10 bases between the germline ends. This CDR3 spans 14 amino acids. Germline V lookup: CDR1 MGHRA, CDR2 YSYEKL. The CDR3 sequence is CASSLFGNTDTQYF. Written as DNA, the CDR3 is TGCGCCAGCAGCCTATTTGGGAACACAGATACGCAGTATTTT.

The chain is built from TRBV21-1 and TRBJ1-1. TRBV21-1 represents a pseudogene. The CDR3 loop spans 16 amino acids. This CDR3 is CASSKRDLCLNTEAFF. The CDR3 DNA reads TGTGCCAGCAGCAAAAGGGACTTATGCTTGAACACTGAAGCTTTCTTT.

This sequence joins TRBV3-1 (or the pseudogene TRBV3-2) and TRBJ2-7; 11 nucleotides align to TRBD2. Germline V gene lookup returns CDR1 LGHDT and CDR2 YNNKEL (reference sequence). The CDR3 is made up of 15 amino acids. V was clipped by 6 bases and J by 4 bases; unmatched bases: 8. CDR3: CASSVTSGGKYEQYF. As DNA, the CDR3 is TGTGCCAGCAGTGTTACTAGCGGGGGTAAGTACGAGCAGTACTTC.

The J gene is TRBJ1-2, the V gene TRBV27; TRBD1 is a possible D gene (5 bases). This CDR3 region has 15 residues. The V end was cut by 0 bases, the J end by 6 bases, with 14 bases between. CDR1 and CDR2 from the germline V gene are MNHEY and SMNVEV (reference sequence). CDR3 sequence (DNA): TGTGCCAGCAGTTTATCGGGCGGGGCTAGAAATGGCTACACCTTC. Amino acids: CASSLSGGARNGYTF.

The rearrangement links TRBV19 to TRBJ1-4, with D perhaps matching TRBD1 (5 bases). Trimming took off 3 bases at V and 2 bases at J, with 19 bases between the two ends. The germline V gene encodes CDR1 LNHDA and CDR2 SQIVND (reference sequence). This CDR3 has 18 residues. CDR3 protein: CASSIGGGRVFTNEKLFF. The CDR3 DNA reads TGTGCCAGTAGTATTGGCGGCGGCAGGGTTTTTACTAATGAAAAACTGTTTTTT. Full variable domain (remainder filled in from reference TRBV19 and TRBJ1-4): DGGITQSPKYLFRKEGQNVTLSCEQNLNHDAMYWYRQDPGQGLRLIYYSQIVNDFQKGDIAEGYSVSREKKESFPLTVTSAQKNPTAFYLCASSIGGGRVFTNEKLFFGSGTQLSVL.

The chain links TRBV18 to TRBJ1-1; possible D gene TRBD1, 5 bases. V was clipped by 4 bases and J by 3 bases, with 9 bases between them. The germline CDR1 and CDR2 sequences are KGHSH and LQKENI. The CDR3 runs to 13 residues. The CDR3 loop reads CASSRGLDTEAFF. As DNA, the CDR3 is TGTGCCAGCTCACGGGGGTTGGACACTGAAGCTTTCTTT.

The chain combines TRBV19 with TRBJ1-4; weak D call: TRBD1 (6 bases). CDR1 LNHDA and CDR2 SQIVND come from the germline V gene (reference sequence). Trimming left V 6 bases short and J 4 bases short, with 18 bases between. The CDR3 loop spans 16 amino acids. The CDR3 coding sequence is TGTGCCAGTAGCTTGGGGCGTTGGACAGATAATGAAAAACTGTTTTTT. As protein: CASSLGRWTDNEKLFF.

J is TRBJ2-1 and V is TRBV29-1, with TRBD1 matching 9 bases. Germline V gene data show CDR1 as SQVTM and CDR2 as ANQGSEA. V lost 5 bases, J lost 9 bases, and 8 bases stayed unmatched. The CDR3 totals 13 residues. The CDR3 nucleotides are TGCAGCGTTATTGCACAGGGGGCGGGTGAGCAGTTCTTC. Protein: CSVIAQGAGEQFF.

The chain carries TRBV27 and TRBJ2-2, with unresolved D. Germline V gene data show CDR1 as MNHEY and CDR2 as SMNVEV (reference sequence). V dropped 6 bases and J dropped 2 bases, with 4 bases sitting between them. This CDR3 is built from 12 residues. For the CDR3, the DNA is TGTGCCAGCAGCCGAAACACCGGGGAGCTGTTTTTT. This encodes CASSRNTGELFF.

The genes are TRBV2 and TRBJ1-4; TRBD1 is a possible D gene (5 bases). V gave up 6 bases and J gave up 8 bases, with 22 bases separating them. Per germline, CDR1 SNHLY and CDR2 FYNNEI. The CDR3 is made up of 16 amino acids. CDR3 residues: CASRPGTPRIGEKLFF. In DNA form, the CDR3 reads TGTGCCAGCAGACCCGGGACTCCGAGGATTGGGGAAAAACTGTTTTTT. The full variable domain, completed using reference TRBV2 and TRBJ1-4, is EPEVTQTPSHQVTQMGQEVILRCVPISNHLYFYWYRQILGQKVEFLVSFYNNEISEKSEIFDDQFSVERPDGSNFTLKIRSTKLEDSAMYFCASRPGTPRIGEKLFFGSGTQLSVL.

The chain uses TRBV10-3 and TRBJ2-2; TRBD1 agrees at 7 bases. The V and J ends lost 2 bases and 3 bases, in that order; junction bases with no gene match: 3. CDR1 and CDR2 from the germline V gene are ENHRY and SYGVKD. This CDR3 has 15 residues. CDR3 nucleotide sequence: TGTGCCATCAGTGAGACAGGGGTCGACACCGGGGAGCTGTTTTTT. Protein sequence: CAISETGVDTGELFF.

The chain employs TRBV18 and TRBJ1-1; 9 nucleotides agree with TRBD1. The trim removed 0 bases at V and 1 base at J, leaving 6 bases unmatched. This CDR3 region has 17 residues. CDR1 is KGHSH, CDR2 LQKENI, per germline. CDR3 DNA: TGTGCCAGCTCACCACCGGGACAGGGACGGCCGAACACTGAAGCTTTCTTT. This translates into CASSPPGQGRPNTEAFF.

This chain connects TRBV6-5 to TRBJ1-2; D might be TRBD1 (5 bases). CDR1 and CDR2 (germline): MNHEY, SVGAGI. V was shortened by 6 bases and J by 3 bases, with 11 bases between the two germline ends. The CDR3 is 13 residues long. The CDR3 region has the DNA TGTGCCAGCAGAAACAGGATTGACTATGGCTACACCTTC. Its protein product is CASRNRIDYGYTF.

V and J are TRBV6-2 or TRBV6-3 and TRBJ1-1; D ambiguous. This CDR3 comprises 13 residues. Trimming stripped 2 bases from V and 0 bases from J, with 4 bases between. The V gene's germline CDR1 is MNHEY and CDR2 SVGEGT. CDR3 DNA sequence: TGTGCCAGCAGTTACAGGGTGAACACTGAAGCTTTCTTT. Translation: CASSYRVNTEAFF.